This is a list of T cell receptor beta chains from one sample in a study of blood T cell repertoires in COVID-19. The repertoire was sequenced with immunoSEQ multiplex PCR; TCRdb's copy has only in-frame clones and lacks some. The sample yields about 110,000 clones, roughly four fifths seen once. The sequenced sample was peripheral blood. The receptors derive from a woman aged 70-85 years with acute or convalescent COVID-19. CDR3s include the opening cysteine and the closing phenylalanine or tryptophan. D genes are given only for firm matches. Clone size is given for some rows only: seen once, a few or many times, or a class if the clone is expanded.

clone_size | j_call | v_call | d_call | cdr3_aa | cdr3_nt
NA | TRBJ1-2 | TRBV7-8 | NA | CASSLDSGIGYTF | TGTGCCAGCAGCTTAGATTCGGGGATCGGCTACACCTTC
NA | TRBJ2-5 | TRBV7-3 | NA | CASSSREEETQYF | TGTGCCAGCAGCTCCAGGGAAGAGGAGACCCAGTACTTC
NA | TRBJ2-2 | TRBV5-1 | NA | CASSLVPGADTGELFF | TGCGCCAGCAGCTTGGTTCCAGGGGCGGACACCGGGGAGCTGTTTTTT
NA | TRBJ2-7 | TRBV5-1 | NA | CASSPTTATYEQYF | TGCGCCAGCAGCCCAACGACAGCTACCTACGAGCAGTACTTC
NA | TRBJ1-1 | TRBV9 | NA | CASSVDGGATEAFF | TGTGCCAGCAGCGTGGACGGCGGGGCCACTGAAGCTTTCTTT
NA | TRBJ1-2 | TRBV27 | TRBD1 | CASTRTGGYGYTF | TGTGCCAGCACCAGGACAGGGGGCTATGGCTACACCTTC
NA | TRBJ2-1 | TRBV9 | NA | CASSVDRRNEQFF | TGTGCCAGCAGCGTAGATCGGAGAAATGAGCAGTTCTTC
NA | TRBJ1-5 | TRBV11-2 | TRBD1 | CASSLDQVTGGNQPQHF | TGTGCCAGCAGCTTAGACCAGGTGACAGGGGGCAATCAGCCCCAGCATTTT
NA | TRBJ2-5 | TRBV5-4 | TRBD1 | CASSFRDSETQYF | TGTGCCAGCAGCTTCCGGGACAGTGAGACCCAGTACTTC
NA | TRBJ2-3 | TRBV14 | NA | CASSQDLGVPGQPQYF | TGTGCCAGCAGCCAAGACTTGGGGGTTCCGGGACAACCGCAGTATTTT
NA | TRBJ1-5 | TRBV4-1 | NA | CASSQEWAGLTQPQHF | TGCGCCAGCAGCCAAGAGTGGGCAGGGTTAACTCAGCCCCAGCATTTT
NA | TRBJ2-2 | TRBV28 | NA | CASSPEQGNTGELFF | TGTGCCAGCAGCCCCGAGCAGGGAAACACCGGGGAGCTGTTTTTT
once | TRBJ2-1 | TRBV9 | NA | CASSVGAYRPGSYNEQFF | TGTGCCAGCAGCGTAGGAGCTTACCGCCCGGGCTCCTACAATGAGCAGTTCTTC
NA | TRBJ2-5 | TRBV7-2 | TRBD2 | CASTGVAGVRETQYF | TGTGCCAGCACCGGGGTAGCGGGGGTTCGGGAGACCCAGTACTTC
NA | TRBJ1-1 | TRBV9 | NA | CASSGVPSAATEAFF | TGTGCCAGCAGCGGGGTTCCCAGTGCGGCCACTGAAGCTTTCTTT
NA | TRBJ2-1 | TRBV5-1 | TRBD1 | CASSSLGTGGNEQFF | TGCGCCAGCAGCTCCCTCGGGACAGGGGGCAATGAGCAGTTCTTC
NA | TRBJ2-5 | TRBV2 | NA | CASRARFSETQYF | TGTGCCAGCAGGGCCCGTTTCTCGGAGACCCAGTACTTC
NA | TRBJ2-7 | TRBV18 | NA | CASSPLGGRATYEQYF | TGTGCCAGCTCACCATTGGGAGGACGGGCCACCTACGAGCAGTACTTC
NA | TRBJ1-6 | TRBV27 | TRBD1 | CASSPDRGNSPLHF | TGTGCCAGCAGTCCGGACAGGGGCAATTCACCCCTCCACTTT
NA | TRBJ2-1 | TRBV7-2 | NA | CASSPLGVRDNEQFF | TGTGCCAGCAGCCCCCTCGGGGTGAGGGACAATGAGCAGTTCTTC
NA | TRBJ2-7 | TRBV6-2/TRBV6-3 | NA | CASSGLGLGYEQYF | TGTGCCAGCAGCGGCCTCGGGTTGGGCTACGAGCAGTACTTC
NA | TRBJ1-1 | TRBV19 | NA | CASSPGVGGTEAFF | TGTGCCAGTAGCCCTGGAGTTGGTGGCACTGAAGCTTTCTTT
NA | TRBJ2-5 | TRBV27 | TRBD1 | CASSHRQGASRETQYF | TGTGCCAGCAGTCATCGACAGGGGGCTTCAAGAGAGACCCAGTACTTC
NA | TRBJ2-3 | TRBV27 | TRBD2 | CASRGSGRADTQYF | TGTGCCAGCAGAGGGAGCGGGAGGGCAGATACGCAGTATTTT
few | TRBJ2-3 | TRBV7-6 | NA | CASRSQGTSTDTQYF | TGTGCCAGCAGATCACAGGGGACTAGCACAGATACGCAGTATTTT
NA | TRBJ1-6 | TRBV30 | NA | CAWIKGSGSPLHF | TGTGCCTGGATTAAGGGGTCGGGTTCACCCCTCCACTTT